The rows below give T cell receptor beta chains drawn from one sample of a study of shared clonotypes between healthy human individuals. The protocol was immunoSEQ multiplex PCR, while the TCRdb copy is restricted to in-frame clones and leaves out a portion. Among 2 million to 2.5 million clones listed, roughly 95% were seen once. The sample comprised naive CD4+ T cells sorted from blood. These receptors were collected from a man aged 18 to 30 in good health. CDR3s include the opening cysteine and the closing phenylalanine or tryptophan. The D gene is left open where the match is weak. The size entry is marked missing in some rows and otherwise reads once, few, many or a size class.

size	D	V	J	CDR3	DNA
-	TRBD2	TRBV11-3	TRBJ2-1	CASSFGLAGGEQFF	TGTGCCAGCAGCTTCGGACTAGCGGGCGGTGAGCAGTTCTTC
-	-	TRBV28	TRBJ2-3	CASSVIKKGADTQYF	TGTGCCAGCAGTGTTATTAAGAAGGGGGCAGATACGCAGTATTTT
once	-	TRBV9	TRBJ2-2	CASSAGLDRTGELFF	TGTGCCAGCAGCGCGGGGCTCGACAGGACCGGGGAGCTGTTTTTT
-	-	TRBV4-1	TRBJ1-4	CASSQETGGATNEKLFF	TGCGCCAGCAGCCAAGAGACGGGGGGGGCAACTAATGAAAAACTGTTTTTT
-	-	TRBV2	TRBJ1-1	CASSQEGRTEAFF	TGTGCCAGCAGTCAGGAGGGTAGAACTGAAGCTTTCTTT
-	-	TRBV7-9	TRBJ2-3	CASSTERGSTDTQYF	TGTGCCAGCAGCACGGAGAGGGGGAGCACAGATACGCAGTATTTT
-	-	TRBV10-3	TRBJ2-7	CAISESSGGSYEQYF	TGTGCCATCAGTGAGTCGAGTGGGGGTTCCTACGAGCAGTACTTC
-	TRBD1	TRBV6-6	TRBJ1-2	CASSNSDRVIYGYTF	TGTGCCAGCAGTAACTCGGACAGGGTAATTTATGGCTACACCTTC
-	TRBD1	TRBV5-1	TRBJ2-5	CASSVYRGGETQYF	TGCGCCAGCAGCGTATACAGGGGTGGCGAGACCCAGTACTTC
-	TRBD1	TRBV28	TRBJ1-4	CASSYRDRVNEKLFF	TGTGCCAGCAGTTACCGGGACAGGGTTAATGAAAAACTGTTTTTT
-	-	TRBV11-2	TRBJ2-5	CASSPNQGQRGQETQYF	TGTGCCAGCAGCCCCAACCAGGGCCAGAGGGGCCAAGAGACCCAGTACTTC
-	-	TRBV28	TRBJ1-5	CASGVSGNQPQHF	TGTGCCAGCGGAGTCAGCGGTAATCAGCCCCAGCATTTT
-	-	TRBV7-9	TRBJ1-4	CASSSLSSGVNEKLFF	TGTGCCAGCAGCTCCTTGAGTTCAGGGGTTAATGAAAAACTGTTTTTT
-	TRBD1	TRBV6-1	TRBJ1-6	CASSDIFTGGNSPLHF	TGTGCCAGCAGTGATATTTTCACAGGGGGAAATTCACCCCTCCACTTT
-	-	TRBV29-1	TRBJ2-7	CSVGGTGPYEQYF	TGCAGCGTTGGGGGCACAGGGCCATACGAGCAGTACTTC
-	TRBD2	TRBV7-2	TRBJ2-3	CASSRAGGIDTQYF	TGTGCCAGCAGCCGTGCCGGGGGGATAGATACGCAGTATTTT
-	TRBD1	TRBV28	TRBJ1-2	CASSPGGSYGYTF	TGTGCCAGCAGTCCAGGGGGCTCCTATGGCTACACCTTC
-	TRBD1	TRBV28	TRBJ1-2	CAVENRGRGYTF	TGTGCAGTAGAAAACAGGGGTCGGGGCTACACCTTC
-	TRBD2	TRBV2	TRBJ2-4	CASSFGTSGNIQYF	TGTGCCAGCAGCTTCGGGACTAGCGGAAACATTCAGTACTTC
-	-	TRBV2	TRBJ2-7	CASTAAVYEQYF	TGTGCCAGCACGGCGGCAGTCTACGAGCAGTACTTC
-	TRBD1	TRBV6-5	TRBJ1-1	CASSYSTGWNTEAFF	TGTGCCAGCAGTTACTCGACAGGGTGGAACACTGAAGCTTTCTTT
-	-	TRBV5-5	TRBJ2-7	CASSSARTGAYEQYF	TGTGCCAGCAGCTCGGCCCGTACAGGAGCCTACGAGCAGTACTTC
-	-	TRBV6-1	TRBJ1-5	CASSVTEYSNQPQHF	TGTGCCAGCAGTGTGACAGAGTATAGCAATCAGCCCCAGCATTTT
-	TRBD1	TRBV7-9	TRBJ2-1	CASSLPRGPGEQFF	TGTGCCAGCAGCTTACCCAGGGGGCCCGGTGAGCAGTTCTTC
-	TRBD1	TRBV19	TRBJ2-7	CASSIGQGSEQYF	TGTGCCAGTAGTATCGGACAGGGCTCCGAGCAGTACTTC
once	-	TRBV4-1	TRBJ2-1	CASSQEVMTFYNEQFF	TGCGCCAGCAGCCAAGAAGTTATGACCTTCTACAATGAGCAGTTCTTC
-	-	TRBV18	TRBJ1-1	CASSPPLREVRTEAFF	TGTGCCAGCTCACCACCGCTCAGGGAGGTTAGAACTGAAGCTTTCTTT
once	TRBD2	TRBV19	TRBJ2-1	CASSIGTSGMGTEQFF	TGTGCCAGTAGTATCGGGACTAGCGGGATGGGTACTGAGCAGTTCTTC
-	TRBD2	TRBV7-2	TRBJ2-1	CASSFVVAGGTRSYNEQFF	TGTGCCAGCAGCTTTGTCGTAGCGGGAGGGACGCGCTCCTACAATGAGCAGTTCTTC
few	-	TRBV30	TRBJ2-2	CAWSVSGELFF	TGTGCCTGGAGTGTATCCGGGGAGCTGTTTTTT
-	-	TRBV25-1	TRBJ1-6	CASSESGLSSYNSPLHF	TGTGCCAGCAGTGAATCGGGGTTGAGCTCCTATAATTCACCCCTCCACTTT